This T cell receptor (beta chain) was captured by sequencing in a study of early T cells in non-severe SARS-CoV-2 infection. Germline V gene sequence: CDR1 DFQATT, CDR2 SNEGSKA (reference sequence). The CDR3 length is 14 residues. The V end lost 6 bases, the J end lost 2 bases, and 15 bases lay between the germline ends. Attachment of unique molecular identifiers was made to individual cDNA molecules. In TCRdb, the 5' RACE reads were re-called with MiXCR into one record per CDR3 protein. Counted here are 80,000 to 95,000 distinct CDR3 sequences, around 17% occurring once; the ten biggest clones make up around 4.9%.

Source: whole blood, taken at baseline. The source of this sequence is an adult who was a healthcare worker with PCR-confirmed SARS-CoV-2 infection or an uninfected control (not recorded which). This sequence joins TRBV20-1 and TRBJ2-3; weak D call: TRBD2 (6 bases). The CDR3 region has the DNA TGCAGTGCGACTAGAAACGGTCCCACAGATACGCAGTATTTT. It specifies CSATRNGPTDTQYF.